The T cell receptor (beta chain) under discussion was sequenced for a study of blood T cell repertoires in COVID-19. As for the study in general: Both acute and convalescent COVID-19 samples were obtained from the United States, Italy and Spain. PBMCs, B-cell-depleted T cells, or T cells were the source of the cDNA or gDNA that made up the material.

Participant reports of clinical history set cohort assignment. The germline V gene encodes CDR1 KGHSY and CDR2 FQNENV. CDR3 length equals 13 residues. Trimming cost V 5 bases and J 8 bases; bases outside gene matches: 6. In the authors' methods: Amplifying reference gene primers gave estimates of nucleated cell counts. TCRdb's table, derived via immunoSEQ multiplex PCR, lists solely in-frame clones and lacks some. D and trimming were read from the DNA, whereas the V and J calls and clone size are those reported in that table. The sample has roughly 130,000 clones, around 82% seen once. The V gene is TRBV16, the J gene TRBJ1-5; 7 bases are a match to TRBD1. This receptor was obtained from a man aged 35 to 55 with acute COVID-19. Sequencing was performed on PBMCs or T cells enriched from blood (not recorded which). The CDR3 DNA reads TGTGCCAGCAGCGACAGGGTCGGCGAGCCCCAGCATTTT. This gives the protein CASSDRVGEPQHF.